These 15 T cell receptor beta chains were sequenced from one sample in a study of immune cell composition in non-small cell lung cancer. The assay was immunoSEQ multiplex PCR, and TCRdb's table has in-frame clones only and misses some. The table lists some 8,500 clones, around four fifths of them singletons. Sequenced input: lung tumor tissue. Receptors originate from a human donor with non-small cell lung cancer.

The chain carries TRBV28 and TRBJ2-7; TRBD2 matches at 7 bases. Germline values: CDR1 MDHEN, CDR2 SYDVKM. Trimming at V came to 7 bases and at J to 1 base, leaving 13 bases not matched to a gene. The CDR3 runs to 16 residues. The CDR3 is CASNSGGSRGSYEQYF. The DNA of the CDR3 is TGTGCCAGCAATTCCGGGGGGTCTAGGGGTTCCTACGAGCAGTACTTC.

The chain uses TRBV7-9 and TRBJ2-5, with 10 bases aligning to TRBD1. The V gene's germline CDR1 is SEHNR and CDR2 FQNEAQ (reference sequence). The CDR3 is made up of 17 amino acids. V was pared by 2 bases and J by 4 bases, with 10 bases of the junction left unmatched. CDR3 in amino acids: CASSLLGTGVLGETQYF. Written as DNA, the CDR3 is TGTGCCAGCAGCTTACTCGGGACAGGGGTATTAGGAGAGACCCAGTACTTC.

The V and J genes are TRBV7-9 and TRBJ2-7; TRBD1 might be the D (5 bases). The CDR3 covers 12 residues. Trimming shortened V by 5 bases and J by 3 bases, and 8 bases separated the two germline ends. Germline V gives CDR1 SEHNR, CDR2 FQNEAQ (reference sequence). The CDR3 nucleotides read TGTGCCAGCAGCCAGGGAATCTACGAGCAGTACTTC. It specifies CASSQGIYEQYF. The variable domain in full, with the rest retrieved from reference TRBV7-9 and TRBJ2-7, is DTGVSQNPRHKITKRGQNVTFRCDPISEHNRLYWYRQTLGQGPEFLTYFQNEAQLEKSRLLSDRFSAERPKGSFSTLEIQRTEQGDSAMYLCASSQGIYEQYFGPGTRLTVT.

This clone was found a few times. The chain has TRBV11-2 and TRBJ2-4, with a weak D call TRBD2 (7 bases). This CDR3 spans 15 amino acids. Trimming shortened V by 4 bases and J by 11 bases, and 21 bases separated the two germline ends. CDR1 and CDR2 (germline): SGHAT, FQNNGV. This CDR3 reads CASSSRGRDGALQYF. The CDR3 DNA sequence: TGTGCCAGCAGCTCAAGGGGGAGGGACGGGGCACTTCAGTACTTC.

By sample share, this clone is medium-sized. The V call is TRBV6-4, the J call TRBJ1-5; D remains unclear. The V and J ends lost 1 base and 1 base respectively, with 11 bases between them. From germline, CDR1 is MRHNA and CDR2 SNTAGT. The CDR3 runs to 16 residues. The DNA for the CDR3 is TGTGCCAGCAGTGACTTGACACTTCCCAGCAATCAGCCCCAGCATTTT. It is translated as CASSDLTLPSNQPQHF.

CDR3 sequence reads: CASSPPGNGAETQYF. CDR3 nucleotide sequence: TGCGCCAGCAGCCCACCGGGGAATGGAGCCGAGACCCAGTACTTC. The chain is built from TRBV4-1 and TRBJ2-5; D is perhaps TRBD2 (5 bases). Germline V lookup: CDR1 MGHRA, CDR2 YSYEKL. Trimming removed 4 bases from V and 5 bases from J, with 17 bases in between. This CDR3 spans 15 amino acids.

The rearrangement uses TRBV19 and TRBJ1-2, with D possibly TRBD1 on 5 matching bases. The V end was cut by 6 bases, the J end by 8 bases, with 19 bases between. This CDR3 has 14 residues. Per the germline V gene, CDR1 is LNHDA and CDR2 is SQIVND (reference sequence). CDR3 sequence (DNA): TGTGCCAGTAGACACATCGCCGGGGGGGGAGGCTACACCTTC. It yields the protein CASRHIAGGGGYTF.

This clone was counted once. One end of the junction fails to match germline, which may point to a read error. The rearrangement links TRBV5-1 to TRBJ2-5; the match to TRBD2 covers 11 bases. Germline V gives CDR1 SGHRS, CDR2 YFSETQ. The CDR3 contains 16 residues. The CDR3 nucleotides are TGCGCCAGCACCTTGGATCTAGCGGGGGGACAAGAGACCCAGTACTTC. It encodes CASTLDLAGGQETQYF.

As regards this clone: Other DNA sequences in this specimen translate into the identical CDR3. The V gene is TRBV11-2, the J gene TRBJ2-5; perhaps TRBD2 as D (6 bases). V was clipped by 5 bases and J by 2 bases, with 12 bases between them. This CDR3 has 14 amino acids. Germline V gene sequence: CDR1 SGHAT, CDR2 FQNNGV. CDR3 coding DNA: TGTGCCAGCAGCCCCACGGGAGTTCAAGAGACCCAGTACTTC. Its protein is CASSPTGVQETQYF.

This clone was seen once. The rearrangement joins TRBV6-1 to TRBJ2-1, with 9 nucleotides matching TRBD2. The CDR3 has 15 amino acids. CDR1 is MNHNS, CDR2 SASEGT, per germline. Trimming at V came to 6 bases and at J to 7 bases, leaving 10 bases not matched to a gene. This CDR3 is CASSAREGRLNEQFF. The CDR3 nucleotides read TGTGCCAGCAGCGCGCGGGAGGGCCGCTTGAATGAGCAGTTCTTC.

The chain has TRBV15 and TRBJ2-3, with D uncertain. The length of the CDR3 is 13 residues. The ends were cut back, 4 bases at V and 2 bases at J, with 7 bases in the middle. Per germline, CDR1 LNHNV and CDR2 YYDKDF (reference sequence). Written as DNA, the CDR3 is TGTGCCACCAGCAACGCGATCACAGATACGCAGTATTTT. This translates into CATSNAITDTQYF. The variable domain in full, with the rest retrieved from reference TRBV15 and TRBJ2-3, is DAMVIQNPRYQVTQFGKPVTLSCSQTLNHNVMYWYQQKSSQAPKLLFHYYDKDFNNEADTPDNFQSRRPNTSFCFLDIRSPGLGDTAMYLCATSNAITDTQYFGPGTRLTVL.

CDR3 sequence: CASRPGQGAGTGELFF. The CDR3 coding sequence is TGCGCCAGCAGACCCGGACAGGGGGCTGGCACCGGGGAGCTGTTTTTT. The chain has TRBV5-1 and TRBJ2-2; TRBD1 matches 11 bases. Trimming cost V 5 bases and J 4 bases; bases outside gene matches: 7. The CDR3 contains 16 residues. The germline CDR1 and CDR2 sequences are SGHRS and YFSETQ.

Concerning this clone: Relative to the germline gene, one junction end is altered; a read error may explain this. This chain uses TRBV7-2 with TRBJ1-6; TRBD1 aligns across 7 bases. The CDR3 runs 18 residues. CDR1 SGHTA and CDR2 FQGNSA come from the germline V gene. The CDR3, as DNA: TGTGCCAGCAGTTTAGAAGCGGGCCTGGGACAGTATAATTCACCCCTCCACTTT. Its protein is CASSLEAGLGQYNSPLHF.

The chain is built from TRBV28 and TRBJ1-2; possible D gene TRBD1, 6 bases. CDR3 length equals 16 residues. Germline V gene data show CDR1 as MDHEN and CDR2 as SYDVKM. V was pared by 10 bases and J by 5 bases, with 26 bases between. CDR3 nucleotides: TGTGCCACTTTTTATCCAAAGCGGACAGACCTATATGGCTACACCTTC. Its translation: CATFYPKRTDLYGYTF.

The chain carries TRBV20-1 and TRBJ1-1; a possible D gene is TRBD1 (5 bases). V lost 7 bases and J 1 base, leaving 7 bases between the germline ends. This CDR3 region has 11 residues. The germline V gene encodes CDR1 DFQATT and CDR2 SNEGSKA (reference sequence). CDR3: CSVRGNTEAFF. CDR3 nucleotides: TGCAGTGTAAGGGGGAACACTGAAGCTTTCTTT.